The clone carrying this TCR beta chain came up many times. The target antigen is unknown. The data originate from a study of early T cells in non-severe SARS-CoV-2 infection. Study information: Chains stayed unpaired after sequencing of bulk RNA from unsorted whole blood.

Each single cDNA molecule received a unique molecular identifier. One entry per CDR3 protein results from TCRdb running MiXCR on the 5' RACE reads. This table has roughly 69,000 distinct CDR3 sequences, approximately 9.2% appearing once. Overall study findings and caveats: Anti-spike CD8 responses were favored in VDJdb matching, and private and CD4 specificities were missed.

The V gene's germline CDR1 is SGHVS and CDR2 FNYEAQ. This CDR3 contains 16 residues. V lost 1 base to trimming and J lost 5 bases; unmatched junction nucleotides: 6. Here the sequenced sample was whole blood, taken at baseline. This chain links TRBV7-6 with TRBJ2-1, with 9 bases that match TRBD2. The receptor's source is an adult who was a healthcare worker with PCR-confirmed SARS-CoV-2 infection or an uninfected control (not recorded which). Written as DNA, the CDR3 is TGTGCCAGCAGCTTAGAGGCTAGCGGGATCCACAATGAGCAGTTCTTC. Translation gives CASSLEASGIHNEQFF.